This T cell receptor beta chain was identified during a study of T cells in Graves' hyperthyroidism and ophthalmopathy (dated by TCRdb to about 2019). With regard to the full study: Peripheral blood was collected at initial diagnosis, before any treatment. TCR V-J signatures able to tell the groups apart were searched for in a discovery cohort of 90 to 100 patients, of whom 43 had Graves' ophthalmopathy and under 65 had stable Graves' hyperthyroidism. According to the paper, TCR Vbeta CDR3 sequencing was carried out on 135 peripheral blood samples, which came from some 41 ophthalmopathy, under 80 hyperthyroidism and roughly 17 progressor patients. Following sampling, methimazole starting at 30 mg daily was given to hyperthyroidism patients, and high-dose intravenous methylprednisolone was given to ophthalmopathy patients. Whether ophthalmopathy could be predicted prospectively was tested in an independent validation cohort made up of some 20 hyperthyroidism patients plus 17 patients who later progressed to ophthalmopathy. In six Graves' hyperthyroidism patients, the study also compared T-cell repertoires from thyroid tissue with T-cell repertoires from blood. For training and testing, the roughly 97 patients in the discovery cohort were randomly divided in a 7:3 ratio.

The CDR3 goes from the cysteine to the phenylalanine over 15 residues. CDR3 DNA only is kept here, 45 bases in frame from base 1. For this chain, trimming is 6 bases at the V end and 6 bases at the J end, and the number of junction bases without a gene match is 8. Details on this clonotype: The clone's antigen remains unknown. No qualities accompany the bases; no much larger clone lies one base away.

The TCR beta CDR3 regions were amplified from the RNA transcripts. The first round of RT-PCR for the TCR CDR3 was performed with the HTBI primer set and the Qiagen OneStep RT-PCR kit. Libraries were constructed in a second round of multiplex PCR, after which size selection and purification were carried out. The libraries were sequenced on an Illumina HiSeq2000 using paired-end 100 bp reads. As for how the authors treated the data: SOAPnuke was used to process the raw data, with reads discarded if the reads contained adapters or uncalled bases, had a mean Phred below 15, or lacked an exact constant-primer or identifier match. COPE v1.2.5 was used to merge the high-quality paired reads, and each unique nucleotide sequence was defined as a clonotype. MiTCR v1.1 was used to align the clonotypes against IMGT TRBV, TRBD and TRBJ reference segments. The analysis was restricted to V-J combinations with a frequency above 0.0001, which together covered around 99% of the repertoires. A TCS score was defined as the ratio of F50 (clonal expansion) to E x V (chaos), with BLOSUM62-based TCRdist applied between CDR3 peptides within each V-J. Welch's t-statistics and random forest reduced around 510 V-J features to 10 to 15, which were used in a naive Bayes classifier (R e1071). The raw public reads went through TCRdb reprocessing: fastp at Q25, MiXCR clone calling, in-frame beta chains kept. Entries that share a CDR3 protein sequence are merged under the most common genes and DNA. TCRdb's processing, not the authors', yielded these V and J calls. Recorded for this sample are nearly 600,000 distinct CDR3 sequences; 13% to 15% of them occurred a single time. In total, the top ten clones hold over 6% of the sample.

The full study reports these points: Sample size was not statistically predetermined, and blinding of investigators to group allocation was not performed. In cross-validation, a model built on a 13 V-J signature told ophthalmopathy apart from stable hyperthyroidism with over 85% sensitivity and approximately 81% specificity, and in testing the same model reached 80%/75%. During validation, the model predicted progression to ophthalmopathy a median of around 7 months ahead of onset, with more than 55% sensitivity and under 85% specificity. Most expanded thyroid clonotypes (frequency above 0.001) were also found in blood, which suggests that blood repertoires may mirror thyroid immune responses.

Ophthalmopathy patients had moderately to severely active disease, with a Clinical Activity Score of 3 or more, a NOSPECS grade of 4 or more, and a disease duration of less than 3 months. Any patient with an uncontrolled infection, another autoimmune disease, pregnancy or lactation was excluded. Diagnoses were established on the basis of clinical symptoms, serum thyroxine and TRAb, thyroid ultrasound, and orbital computed tomography. PBMCs were isolated from more than 9 ml of fresh peripheral blood by Ficoll-Paque density gradient centrifugation. Total RNA was extracted using Trizol reagent, and RNA quality was assessed on an Agilent 2100 Bioanalyzer.

This receptor chain uses TRBV12-3 or TRBV12-4 and TRBJ1-5, with 10 middle bases fitting TRBD1. The sequenced material came from blood. The sequence was collected from a woman between 18 and 30 years old with Graves' ophthalmopathy. Here is the DNA: TGTGCCAGCAGCCCCGGGACAGGGGCGATTCAGCCCCAGCATTTT. This yields the protein CASSPGTGAIQPQHF.